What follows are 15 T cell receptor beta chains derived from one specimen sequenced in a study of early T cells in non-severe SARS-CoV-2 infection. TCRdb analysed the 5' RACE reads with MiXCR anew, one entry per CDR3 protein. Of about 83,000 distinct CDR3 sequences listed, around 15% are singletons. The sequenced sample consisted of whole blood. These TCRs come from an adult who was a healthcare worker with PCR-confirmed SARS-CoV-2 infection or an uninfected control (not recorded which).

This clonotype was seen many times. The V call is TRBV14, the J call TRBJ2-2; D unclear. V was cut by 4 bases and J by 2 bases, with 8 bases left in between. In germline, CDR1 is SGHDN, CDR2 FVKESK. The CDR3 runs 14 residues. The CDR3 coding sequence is TGTGCCAGCAGCCCCCTCGATAACACCGGGGAGCTGTTTTTT. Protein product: CASSPLDNTGELFF.

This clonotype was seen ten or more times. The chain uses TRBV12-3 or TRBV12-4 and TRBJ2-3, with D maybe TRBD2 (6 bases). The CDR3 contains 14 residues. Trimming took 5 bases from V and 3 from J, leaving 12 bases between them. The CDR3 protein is CASSLLGGTDTQYF. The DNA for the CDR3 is TGTGCCAGCAGTCTACTTGGGGGGACAGATACGCAGTATTTT.

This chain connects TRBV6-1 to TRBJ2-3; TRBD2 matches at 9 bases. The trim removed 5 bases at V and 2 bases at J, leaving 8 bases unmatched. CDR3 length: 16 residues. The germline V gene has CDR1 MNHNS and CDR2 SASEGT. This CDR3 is CASSPHSGGNTDTQYF. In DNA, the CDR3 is TGTGCCAGCAGTCCCCATAGCGGGGGTAACACAGATACGCAGTATTTT.

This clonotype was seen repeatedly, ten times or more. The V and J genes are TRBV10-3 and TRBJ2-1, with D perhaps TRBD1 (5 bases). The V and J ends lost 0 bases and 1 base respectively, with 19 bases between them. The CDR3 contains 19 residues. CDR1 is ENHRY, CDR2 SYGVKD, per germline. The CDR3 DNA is TGTGCCATCAGTGAGTCGAGTGTGAACAGGCAGGTTTCCTACAATGAGCAGTTCTTC. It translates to CAISESSVNRQVSYNEQFF.

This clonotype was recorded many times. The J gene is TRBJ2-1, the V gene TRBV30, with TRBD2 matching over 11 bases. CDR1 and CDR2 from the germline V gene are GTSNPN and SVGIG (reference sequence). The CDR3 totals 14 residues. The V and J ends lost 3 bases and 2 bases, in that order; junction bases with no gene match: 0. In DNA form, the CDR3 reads TGTGCCTGGAGACTAGCGGGGGCCTACAATGAGCAGTTCTTC. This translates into CAWRLAGAYNEQFF.

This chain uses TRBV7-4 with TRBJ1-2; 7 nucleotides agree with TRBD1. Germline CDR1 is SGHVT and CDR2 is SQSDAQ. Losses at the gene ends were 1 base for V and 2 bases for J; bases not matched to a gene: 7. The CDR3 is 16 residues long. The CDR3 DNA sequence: TGTGCCAGCAGCTTAGTTGACAGGGCAATCAACTATGGCTACACCTTC. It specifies CASSLVDRAINYGYTF.

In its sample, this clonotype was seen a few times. The CDR3 DNA reads TGTGCCAGCAGCTTAGTGGGGGGGCTTACAGATACGCAGTATTTT. Translated: CASSLVGGLTDTQYF. The chain is built from TRBV7-2 and TRBJ2-3, with D maybe TRBD2 (7 bases). In germline, CDR1 is SGHTA, CDR2 FQGNSA. This CDR3 is built from 15 residues. V dropped 1 base and J dropped 3 bases, with 11 bases sitting between them.

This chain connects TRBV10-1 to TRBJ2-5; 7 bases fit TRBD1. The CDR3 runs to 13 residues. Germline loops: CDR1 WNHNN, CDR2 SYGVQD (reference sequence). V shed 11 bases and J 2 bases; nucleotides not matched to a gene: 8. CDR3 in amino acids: CADRDSPQETQYF. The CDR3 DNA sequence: TGCGCCGATCGGGACAGTCCTCAAGAGACCCAGTACTTC.

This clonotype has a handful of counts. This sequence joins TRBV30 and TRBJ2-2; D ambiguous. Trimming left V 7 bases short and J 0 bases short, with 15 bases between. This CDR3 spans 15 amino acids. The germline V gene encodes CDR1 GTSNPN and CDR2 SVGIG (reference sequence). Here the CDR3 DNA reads TGTGCCTTAATGGACGGTCCCACGAACACCGGGGAGCTGTTTTTT. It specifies CALMDGPTNTGELFF. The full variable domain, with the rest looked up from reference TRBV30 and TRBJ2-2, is SQTIHQWPATLVQPVGSPLSLECTVEGTSNPNLYWYRQAAGRGLQLLFYSVGIGQISSEVPQNLSASRPQDRQFILSSKKLLLSDSGFYLCALMDGPTNTGELFFGEGSRLTVL.

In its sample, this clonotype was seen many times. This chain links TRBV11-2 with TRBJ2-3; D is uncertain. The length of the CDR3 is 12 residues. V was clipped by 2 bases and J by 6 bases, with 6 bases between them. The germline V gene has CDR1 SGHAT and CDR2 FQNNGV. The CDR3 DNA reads TGTGCCAGCAGCTTAATCTCGGATACGCAGTATTTT. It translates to CASSLISDTQYF.

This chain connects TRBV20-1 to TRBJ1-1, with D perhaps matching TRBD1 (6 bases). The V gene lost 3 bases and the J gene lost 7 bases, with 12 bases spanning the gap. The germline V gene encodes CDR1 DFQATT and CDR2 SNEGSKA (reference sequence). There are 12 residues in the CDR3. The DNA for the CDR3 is TGCAGTGCTAGGGACAGCCGAAATGAAGCTTTCTTT. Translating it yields CSARDSRNEAFF.

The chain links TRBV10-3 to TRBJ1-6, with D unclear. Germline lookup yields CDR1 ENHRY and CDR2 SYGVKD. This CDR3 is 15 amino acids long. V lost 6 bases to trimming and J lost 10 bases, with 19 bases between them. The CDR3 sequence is CAIRESGLLGSPLHF. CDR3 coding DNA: TGTGCCATCAGGGAGAGCGGGCTCCTGGGGTCACCCCTCCACTTT.

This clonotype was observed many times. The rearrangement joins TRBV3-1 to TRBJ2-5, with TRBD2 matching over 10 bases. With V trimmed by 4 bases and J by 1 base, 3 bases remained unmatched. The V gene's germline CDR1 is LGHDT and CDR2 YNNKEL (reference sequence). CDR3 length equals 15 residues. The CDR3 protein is CASSRERGGQETQYF. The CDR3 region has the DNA TGTGCCAGCAGCCGCGAGCGGGGGGGCCAAGAGACCCAGTACTTC.

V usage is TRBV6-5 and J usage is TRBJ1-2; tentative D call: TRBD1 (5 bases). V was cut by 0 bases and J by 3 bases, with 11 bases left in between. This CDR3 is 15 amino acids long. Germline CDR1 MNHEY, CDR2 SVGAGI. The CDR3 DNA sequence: TGTGCCAGCAGTTACTCCCAGGGAGGCGACTATGGCTACACCTTC. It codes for CASSYSQGGDYGYTF.

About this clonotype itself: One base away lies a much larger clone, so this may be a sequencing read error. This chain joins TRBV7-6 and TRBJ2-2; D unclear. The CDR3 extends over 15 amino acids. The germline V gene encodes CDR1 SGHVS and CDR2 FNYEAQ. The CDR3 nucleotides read TGTGCCAGCAGCTCTGACAACCTCTACACCGAGGAGCTGTTTTTT. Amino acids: CASSSDNLYTEELFF.